Below are 32 T cell receptor beta chains sequenced from a single sample in a study of response to subunit inactivated influenza vaccine. Via MiXCR, TCRdb re-called the RT-PCR reads, giving one row per CDR3 protein. This sample has some 480,000 distinct CDR3 sequences, with around 9.9% found just once. The sequencing used PBMCs from blood, collected 45 days after vaccination. These receptors all come from a man aged 45-60 years who received an inactivated influenza vaccine.

The chain uses TRBV6-4 and TRBJ2-2; no clear D. V was cut by 6 bases and J by 6 bases, with 14 bases left in between. Germline V gene lookup returns CDR1 MRHNA and CDR2 SNTAGT. This CDR3 contains 14 residues. The CDR3 DNA is TGTGCCAGCAGGACTCAATTTTACTCCGGGGAGCTGTTTTTT. Amino acid sequence: CASRTQFYSGELFF.

Concerning this clonotype itself: Just one base apart from a much larger clone, this may be a read error. The chain carries TRBV5-1 and TRBJ2-7, with a possible D match to TRBD2 (5 bases). The CDR3 spans 16 residues. The germline V gene encodes CDR1 SGHRS and CDR2 YFSETQ. The CDR3 spells CASSLVEGATPYEQCF. DNA for the CDR3: TGCGCCAGCAGCTTGGTCGAGGGTGCGACCCCCTACGAGCAGTGCTTC.

The rearrangement links TRBV12-3 or TRBV12-4 to TRBJ2-7; TRBD2 aligns across 11 bases. Losses at the gene ends were 6 bases for V and 6 bases for J; bases not matched to a gene: 7. CDR3 size: 14 residues. The CDR3 protein is CASSSYSGGVEQYF. The CDR3 bases are TGTGCCAGCAGCTCATATAGCGGGGGGGTCGAGCAGTACTTC.

The chain has TRBV20-1 and TRBJ2-3, with 7 positions matching TRBD2. The germline CDR1 and CDR2 sequences are DFQATT and SNEGSKA (reference sequence). The V segment lost 4 bases and the J segment 2 bases; nucleotides outside the gene matches: 6. The CDR3 is 14 amino acids. The CDR3 spells CSATVAGLTDTQYF. The CDR3 DNA reads TGCAGTGCTACCGTAGCGGGCCTCACAGATACGCAGTATTTT.

This clonotype was counted between two and nine times. The chain has TRBV9 and TRBJ2-3; 8 bases are a match to TRBD1. CDR1 and CDR2 (germline): SGDLS, YYNGEE. V lost 3 bases and J lost 11; bases outside the gene matches: 8. The CDR3 contains 13 residues. Here the CDR3 DNA reads TGTGCCAGCAGCGACTCAGGGGGCATTAAGCAGTATTTT. Translation gives CASSDSGGIKQYF.

In this sample, this clonotype turned up many times. J is TRBJ2-7 and V is TRBV9; 8 nucleotides agree with TRBD1. The germline V gene encodes CDR1 SGDLS and CDR2 YYNGEE. Trimming removed 1 base from V and 3 bases from J; junction bases left unmatched: 6. The CDR3 length is 15 residues. CDR3 DNA sequence: TGTGCCAGCAGCGTATCCCCAACAGGGGGCTACGAGCAGTACTTC. It specifies CASSVSPTGGYEQYF.

This clonotype has only a few counts. The CDR3 loop is CASRPDRLTEAFF. The CDR3 nucleotides read TGCGCCAGCAGACCAGACAGGCTCACTGAAGCTTTCTTT. The rearrangement links TRBV5-1 to TRBJ1-1; D may be TRBD1 (6 bases). This CDR3 has 13 residues. Trimming took off 5 bases at V and 4 bases at J, with 12 bases between the two ends. Per the germline V gene, CDR1 is SGHRS and CDR2 is YFSETQ. The entire variable domain, with the rest obtained from reference TRBV5-1 and TRBJ1-1, is as follows: KAGVTQTPRYLIKTRGQQVTLSCSPISGHRSVSWYQQTPGQGLQFLFEYFSETQRNKGNFPGRFSGRQFSNSRSEMNVSTLELGDSALYLCASRPDRLTEAFFGQGTRLTVV.

The CDR3 DNA reads as TGTGCCAGCAGCCCCGGGGACAACTACTATGGCTACACCTTC. This encodes CASSPGDNYYGYTF. The chain uses TRBV12-3 or TRBV12-4 and TRBJ1-2; maybe TRBD1 (6 bases). V shed 6 bases and J shed 3 bases, with 14 bases lying between them. The CDR3 has 14 residues.

The chain links TRBV28 to TRBJ2-7, with D perhaps matching TRBD2 (6 bases). Germline V gene data show CDR1 as MDHEN and CDR2 as SYDVKM. V lost 6 bases, J lost 2 bases, and 11 bases lay in between. The CDR3 has 13 residues. The CDR3 here is CASRSGATYEQYF. The CDR3, as DNA: TGTGCCAGCAGATCGGGAGCTACCTACGAGCAGTACTTC.

The chain carries TRBV7-8 and TRBJ2-6; no definite D call. V lost 6 bases, J lost 1 base, and 13 bases lay in between. The CDR3 is 16 amino acids. CDR1 and CDR2 (germline): SGHVS, FQNEAQ. CDR3 residues: CASRASGLSGANVLTF. The CDR3 bases are TGTGCCAGCAGGGCGTCGGGTCTATCTGGGGCCAACGTCCTGACTTTC.

The chain is built from TRBV3-1 and TRBJ2-2, with 7 bases matching TRBD1. V shed 4 bases, J shed 5 bases, and the junction held 7 bases outside the gene matches. Germline loops: CDR1 LGHDT, CDR2 YNNKEL (reference sequence). This CDR3 spans 15 amino acids. The CDR3 here is CASSPDRVRTGELFF. DNA for the CDR3: TGTGCCAGCAGCCCTGACAGGGTGAGGACCGGGGAGCTGTTTTTT.

In its sample, this clonotype was seen a few times. The chain uses TRBV28 and TRBJ2-6; no reliable D call. The CDR3 extends over 17 amino acids. Germline-derived CDR1 and CDR2 are MDHEN and SYDVKM. Trimming shortened V by 4 bases and J by 0 bases, and 13 bases separated the two germline ends. CDR3 residues: CASSSLGRISGANVLTF. The CDR3 DNA sequence: TGTGCCAGCAGTTCCCTAGGGCGGATCTCTGGGGCCAACGTCCTGACTTTC.

This clonotype was counted only a few times. DNA for the CDR3: TGTGCCAGCAGTGAAGACATCGGGACAGGCCTAAACATTCAGTACTTC. Translation gives CASSEDIGTGLNIQYF. The rearrangement links TRBV6-1 to TRBJ2-4; 8 bases line up with TRBD1. Trimming removed 1 base from V and 6 bases from J; junction bases left unmatched: 8. Germline CDR1 is MNHNS and CDR2 is SASEGT. The CDR3 has 16 residues.

V and J are TRBV11-2 and TRBJ2-3; no clear D gene. CDR3 length equals 17 residues. Trimming shortened V by 5 bases and J by 1 base, and 19 bases separated the two germline ends. Germline V gene data show CDR1 as SGHAT and CDR2 as FQNNGV. Here the CDR3 reads CASSATPSAWGTDTQYF. For the CDR3, the DNA is TGTGCCAGCAGCGCCACCCCCTCGGCGTGGGGCACAGATACGCAGTATTTT.

The genes are TRBV4-2 and TRBJ2-3; TRBD2 agrees at 16 bases. The CDR3 has 17 amino acids. Germline V gene lookup returns CDR1 LGHNA and CDR2 YNFKEQ. V lost 0 bases and J lost 6; bases outside the gene matches: 3. This CDR3 reads CASSQEGTSGGADTQYF. CDR3 bases: TGTGCCAGCAGCCAAGAGGGGACTAGCGGGGGGGCGGATACGCAGTATTTT.

The chain uses TRBV6-2 or TRBV6-3 and TRBJ1-6; 9 nucleotides align to TRBD1. The ends lost 5 bases at V and 7 bases at J; junction bases unmatched: 6. CDR1 is MNHEY, CDR2 SVGEGT, per germline. The CDR3 covers 15 residues. CDR3 sequence reads: CASSRDRAVNSPLHF. The CDR3 nucleotides read TGTGCCAGCAGTCGGGACAGGGCGGTAAATTCACCCCTCCACTTT.

The J gene is TRBJ1-1, the V gene TRBV7-8; no clear D gene. Germline V lookup: CDR1 SGHVS, CDR2 FQNEAQ. Deletions cut 3 bases from V and 1 base from J, with 6 bases between. This CDR3 has 13 amino acids. This CDR3 reads CASSFDENTEAFF. CDR3 coding DNA: TGTGCCAGCAGCTTTGACGAGAACACTGAAGCTTTCTTT.

In its sample, this clonotype was seen a few times. V and J are TRBV6-1 and TRBJ2-5, with 11 bases identical to TRBD2. The V gene end was trimmed by 6 bases and the J gene end by 6 bases; junction bases not matched to a gene: 6. The CDR3 is 14 amino acids. CDR1 MNHNS and CDR2 SASEGT come from the germline V gene. CDR3 residues: CASRLAGAIQTQYF. The CDR3 bases are TGTGCCAGCAGACTAGCGGGGGCCATACAGACCCAGTACTTC.

This clonotype was counted ten times or more. The genes are TRBV29-1 and TRBJ2-1; 7 bases line up with TRBD2. Germline CDR1 is SQVTM and CDR2 is ANQGSEA. The CDR3 runs 14 residues. V shed 6 bases, J shed 9 bases, and the junction held 14 bases outside the gene matches. The CDR3 DNA is TGCAGCGTCCCCCGTCGCGGGGGAACGCTTGAGCAGTTCTTC. It codes for CSVPRRGGTLEQFF.

This clonotype showed up just a few times. This rearrangement joins TRBV9 to TRBJ2-1; TRBD1 agrees at 7 bases. The CDR3 sequence is 13 residues long. V lost 7 bases to trimming and J lost 5 bases; unmatched junction nucleotides: 6. CDR1 and CDR2 from the germline V gene are SGDLS and YYNGEE. The CDR3 coding sequence is TGTGCCAGCGGACCGACAGGGAACAATGAGCAGTTCTTC. As protein: CASGPTGNNEQFF.

This clonotype has ten or more counts. The J gene is TRBJ1-6, the V gene TRBV5-5; D remains unclear. The CDR3 is 11 amino acids. V was trimmed by 0 bases and J by 9 bases, leaving 1 base between them. The germline V gene encodes CDR1 SGHKS and CDR2 YYEKEE (reference sequence). CDR3 DNA: TGTGCCAGCAGCTTGGGTTCACCCCTCCACTTT. Translated: CASSLGSPLHF.

This clonotype was seen only a few times. The CDR3 DNA follows: TGTGCCAGCAGTTTCACTACTGGGGGGTACGGGGCCAACGTCCTGACTTTC. Its protein product is CASSFTTGGYGANVLTF. This chain joins TRBV6-5 and TRBJ2-6; TRBD2 is a possible D gene (6 bases). Germline lookup yields CDR1 MNHEY and CDR2 SVGAGI. V dropped 4 bases and J dropped 4 bases, with 17 bases sitting between them. There are 17 residues in the CDR3.

The genes are TRBV18 and TRBJ1-1, with 8 bases matching TRBD1. The V gene's germline CDR1 is KGHSH and CDR2 LQKENI. V was pared by 3 bases and J by 8 bases, with 14 bases of the junction left unmatched. The length of the CDR3 is 16 residues. The CDR3 sequence: CASSPPQNRGTREAFF. In DNA form, the CDR3 reads TGTGCCAGCTCACCGCCACAAAACAGGGGGACTAGGGAAGCTTTCTTT.

This rearrangement joins TRBV20-1 to TRBJ1-2; TRBD1 aligns across 8 bases. V gave up 3 bases and J gave up 5 bases; unmatched junction bases: 2. CDR1 is DFQATT and CDR2 is SNEGSKA in the germline V gene (reference sequence). The length of the CDR3 is 12 residues. The CDR3 protein is CSASRGQYGYTF. The CDR3 nucleotides read TGCAGTGCTAGCAGGGGGCAATATGGCTACACCTTC.

This clonotype was seen repeatedly, ten times or more. V gene TRBV20-1 combines with J gene TRBJ2-1; TRBD2 matches at 12 bases. The germline CDR1 and CDR2 sequences are DFQATT and SNEGSKA (reference sequence). The ends lost 3 bases at V and 7 bases at J; junction bases unmatched: 7. The length of the CDR3 is 15 residues. The CDR3 coding sequence is TGCAGTGCTAGGTTGACTAGCGGGAGAAGAAATGAGCAGTTCTTC. It yields the protein CSARLTSGRRNEQFF.

The rearrangement links TRBV12-3 or TRBV12-4 to TRBJ2-1; possible D gene TRBD2, 5 bases. The germline V and J ends were trimmed by 7 bases and 0 bases, with 16 bases remaining between them. This CDR3 comprises 16 residues. The CDR3 DNA reads as TGTGCCAGCAAAGGTGGAGCGGACTCCTCCTACAATGAGCAGTTCTTC. Protein sequence: CASKGGADSSYNEQFF.

This clonotype was detected ten times or more. The genes are TRBV9 and TRBJ1-1; 7 nucleotides agree with TRBD1. Per the germline V gene, CDR1 is SGDLS and CDR2 is YYNGEE. The CDR3 spans 18 residues. With V trimmed by 3 bases and J by 4 bases, 18 bases remained unmatched. The CDR3 DNA sequence: TGTGCCAGCAGCGCTCACACAATTCCCCAGGGGGAAGGCACTGAAGCTTTCTTT. Its translation is CASSAHTIPQGEGTEAFF. The whole variable domain, filled in from reference TRBV9 and TRBJ1-1, reads DSGVTQTPKHLITATGQRVTLRCSPRSGDLSVYWYQQSLDQGLQFLIQYYNGEERAKGNILERFSAQQFPDLHSELNLSSLELGDSALYFCASSAHTIPQGEGTEAFFGQGTRLTVV.

The chain employs TRBV2 and TRBJ2-1; 8 nucleotides align to TRBD2. The CDR3 runs 16 residues. Germline V gives CDR1 SNHLY, CDR2 FYNNEI. V gave up 3 bases and J gave up 7 bases; unmatched junction bases: 11. The CDR3 nucleotides read TGTGCCAGCAGTGATTCCGGGAGGGCCGGGAAAAATGAGCAGTTCTTC. Translated: CASSDSGRAGKNEQFF.

At least ten counts were recorded for this clonotype. The rearrangement links TRBV20-1 to TRBJ1-1, with D perhaps TRBD1 (5 bases). The CDR3 spans 15 residues. Germline V gene lookup returns CDR1 DFQATT and CDR2 SNEGSKA (reference sequence). The CDR3 DNA follows: TGCATTACGGGAACCGAGGGGAGAGGGAGGACTGAAGCTTTCTTT. Translation gives CITGTEGRGRTEAFF.

This clonotype was counted a few times. The rearrangement links TRBV5-1 to TRBJ1-2; D is perhaps TRBD1 (5 bases). Between the trimmed V and J ends, which lost 3 bases and 2 bases, there was a span of 11 bases. Germline-derived CDR1 and CDR2 are SGHRS and YFSETQ. CDR3 length equals 14 residues. The CDR3 spells CASSSGGLNYGYTF. The CDR3 nucleotides read TGCGCCAGCAGCTCCGGGGGATTAAACTATGGCTACACCTTC.

This clonotype has just a few counts. This chain connects TRBV2 to TRBJ1-5; possibly TRBD1 for D (5 bases). The CDR3 is 14 amino acids. Germline loops: CDR1 SNHLY, CDR2 FYNNEI. V was shortened by 6 bases and J by 5 bases, with 14 bases between the two germline ends. The CDR3 here is CASRRGREDQPQHF. The CDR3 coding sequence is TGTGCCAGCAGGAGGGGAAGGGAGGATCAGCCCCAGCATTTT. The full variable domain, its missing parts supplied by reference TRBV2 and TRBJ1-5, is EPEVTQTPSHQVTQMGQEVILRCVPISNHLYFYWYRQILGQKVEFLVSFYNNEISEKSEIFDDQFSVERPDGSNFTLKIRSTKLEDSAMYFCASRRGREDQPQHFGDGTRLSIL.

This clonotype showed up just a few times. V usage is TRBV20-1 and J usage is TRBJ2-2; 8 bases are a match to TRBD2. Per the germline V gene, CDR1 is DFQATT and CDR2 is SNEGSKA (reference sequence). The CDR3 runs 14 residues. V was pared by 1 base and J by 6 bases, with 4 bases of the junction left unmatched. CDR3 coding DNA: TGCAGTGCTAGAGCGGGAGGGGGGCCCGGGGAGCTGTTTTTT. Translation: CSARAGGGPGELFF.